Each of the 22 T cell receptor beta chains below was sequenced from the same sample in a study of early T cells in non-severe SARS-CoV-2 infection. TCRdb reprocessed the 5' RACE reads with MiXCR, giving one entry per CDR3 protein. The profile shows fewer than 80,000 distinct CDR3 sequences, over 3.5% of them singletons. The sequenced sample was whole blood, obtained at baseline. The source is an adult who was a healthcare worker with PCR-confirmed SARS-CoV-2 infection or an uninfected control (not recorded which). The donor label of this sample is uncertain.

This clonotype turned up a few times. CDR3 in DNA: TGTGCCAGCAGTTTTTGGACTGTCGCAGACACTGAAGCTTTCTTT. It yields the protein CASSFWTVADTEAFF. J is TRBJ1-1 and V is TRBV6-2 or TRBV6-3; D is unresolved. The CDR3 is 15 amino acids. From germline, CDR1 is MNHEY and CDR2 SVGEGT. Trimming pared 4 bases from V and 3 bases from J, leaving 15 bases between.

Many counts were recorded for this clonotype. This chain uses TRBV9 with TRBJ2-7; the D gene is possibly TRBD1 (5 bases). Per the germline V gene, CDR1 is SGDLS and CDR2 is YYNGEE. This CDR3 spans 14 amino acids. The V gene lost 0 bases and the J gene lost 1 base, with 8 bases spanning the gap. CDR3 sequence (DNA): TGTGCCAGCAGCGTAGCGCAGGGTTCCTACGAGCAGTACTTC. The encoded protein is CASSVAQGSYEQYF.

This clonotype showed up many times. The CDR3 here is CSVEVQGTDTQYF. CDR3 bases: TGCAGCGTTGAGGTGCAGGGAACAGATACGCAGTATTTT. The rearrangement joins TRBV29-1 to TRBJ2-3; a possible D gene is TRBD1 (5 bases). CDR3 size: 13 residues. The germline V and J ends were trimmed by 3 bases and 3 bases, with 10 bases remaining between them. In germline, CDR1 is SQVTM, CDR2 ANQGSEA.

There are many counts of this clonotype. The chain is built from TRBV4-3 and TRBJ1-3, with D uncertain. From germline, CDR1 is LGHNA and CDR2 YSLEER. The V gene lost 4 bases and the J gene lost 0 bases, with 13 bases spanning the gap. The CDR3 covers 16 residues. This CDR3 reads CASSPSTEISGNTIYF. DNA for the CDR3: TGCGCCAGCAGCCCGAGCACGGAAATCTCTGGAAACACCATATATTTT.

This clonotype was seen once. The rearrangement joins TRBV12-3 or TRBV12-4 to TRBJ2-2; 7 nucleotides align to TRBD1. V lost 3 bases, J lost 4 bases, and 5 bases stayed unmatched. The CDR3 is made up of 15 amino acids. CDR3 sequence (DNA): TGTGCCAGCAGTTTCGGGACAGTCGGCACCGGGGAGCTGTTTTTT. It translates to CASSFGTVGTGELFF.

This clonotype turned up a few times. V is TRBV10-3 and J is TRBJ1-1; TRBD1 is a possible D gene (5 bases). Trimming cost V 3 bases and J 7 bases, with 6 bases left between them. Germline V gene sequence: CDR1 ENHRY, CDR2 SYGVKD. The CDR3 spans 11 residues. DNA of the CDR3: TGTGCCATCAGTGAACAGGATGAAGCTTTCTTT. As protein: CAISEQDEAFF.

There are many counts of this clonotype. The gene calls are TRBV11-1 and TRBJ2-5; D not certain. Germline V CDR1 and CDR2: SGHAT, FQDESV (reference sequence). Between the trimmed V and J ends, which lost 5 bases and 0 bases, there was a span of 10 bases. The CDR3 is 14 residues long. CDR3 sequence reads: CASSRHRNQETQYF. In DNA, the CDR3 is TGTGCCAGCAGCCGCCACAGAAACCAAGAGACCCAGTACTTC.

This clonotype was detected many times. The chain employs TRBV20-1 and TRBJ2-6; D may be TRBD2 (6 bases). From germline, CDR1 is DFQATT and CDR2 SNEGSKA (reference sequence). The CDR3 totals 15 residues. Trimming left V 0 bases short and J 5 bases short, with 11 bases between. Written as DNA, the CDR3 is TGCAGTGCTAGAGATCAGGAGGGAAGGGCCAACGTCCTGACTTTC. Residues: CSARDQEGRANVLTF.

The chain links TRBV18 to TRBJ2-2; D unresolved. Germline CDR1 reads KGHSH; CDR2 reads LQKENI. Trimming pared 1 base from V and 7 bases from J, leaving 7 bases between. This CDR3 region has 13 residues. CDR3 sequence (DNA): TGTGCCAGCTCACCACAAGAGGTCGGGGAGCTGTTTTTT. Translating it yields CASSPQEVGELFF. Complete variable domain (other parts from reference TRBV18 and TRBJ2-2): NAGVMQNPRHLVRRRGQEARLRCSPMKGHSHVYWYRQLPEEGLKFMVYLQKENIIDESGMPKERFSAEFPKEGPSILRIQQVVRGDSAAYFCASSPQEVGELFFGEGSRLTVL.

This clonotype appeared many times. The J gene is TRBJ2-7, the V gene TRBV2; D ambiguous. The CDR3 is 13 amino acids. CDR1 SNHLY and CDR2 FYNNEI come from the germline V gene. The V end lost 7 bases, the J end lost 3 bases, and 13 bases lay between the germline ends. The chain's CDR3 is CASTRRRDYEQYF. In DNA, the CDR3 is TGTGCCAGCACGAGGCGAAGGGACTACGAGCAGTACTTC.

J is TRBJ2-7 and V is TRBV12-5, with D unclear. CDR1 is LGHNT, CDR2 FRNRAP, per germline. This CDR3 contains 11 residues. The V gene lost 2 bases and the J gene lost 9 bases, with 8 bases spanning the gap. The CDR3 sequence is CASGLSPGQYF. For the CDR3, the DNA is TGTGCTAGTGGTTTGTCACCGGGGCAGTACTTC.

This clonotype was detected only a few times. The chain carries TRBV6-5 and TRBJ1-1; D possibly corresponds to TRBD1 (6 bases). There are 13 residues in the CDR3. The V and J ends lost 6 bases and 4 bases respectively, with 12 bases between them. CDR1 and CDR2 from the germline V gene are MNHEY and SVGAGI. CDR3 nucleotide sequence: TGTGCCAGCAGCAGAGGACAGCCCACTGAAGCTTTCTTT. Its translation: CASSRGQPTEAFF.

This clonotype has a count of ten or more. The V gene is TRBV12-3 or TRBV12-4, the J gene TRBJ1-5; D gene unclear. The CDR3 is made up of 13 amino acids. V shed 6 bases and J shed 1 base, with 7 bases lying between them. The CDR3 sequence: CASSTGSNQPQHF. The DNA for the CDR3 is TGTGCCAGCAGCACTGGGAGCAATCAGCCCCAGCATTTT.

This clonotype was detected many times. The chain couples TRBV27 to TRBJ2-2, with a tentative D call TRBD1 (6 bases). The CDR3 runs 13 residues. The V end was cut by 4 bases, the J end by 7 bases, with 10 bases between. Germline V gives CDR1 MNHEY, CDR2 SMNVEV (reference sequence). Here the CDR3 reads CASSSGTHGELFF. The CDR3, as DNA: TGTGCCAGCAGTTCCGGGACACACGGGGAGCTGTTTTTT.

This clonotype was detected many times. The V gene is TRBV12-3 or TRBV12-4, the J gene TRBJ2-6, with 7 bases fitting TRBD1. The CDR3 runs to 19 residues. Germline trimming cut 1 base from V and 2 bases from J; bases unmatched to any gene: 11. The CDR3 nucleotides read TGTGCCAGCAGTTTAGGGGTAGACAGGGTTAGTCCTGGGGCCAACGTCCTGACTTTC. Its translation: CASSLGVDRVSPGANVLTF.

At least ten counts were recorded for this clonotype. This chain links TRBV20-1 with TRBJ1-3, with no clear D. The CDR3 spans 18 residues. V lost 4 bases, J lost 3 bases, and 25 bases lay in between. Germline V gene sequence: CDR1 DFQATT, CDR2 SNEGSKA (reference sequence). The CDR3 region has the DNA TGCAGTGCTAACAACCTTGAGAAGGGAGCTAGCAGTGGAAACACCATATATTTT. This codes for CSANNLEKGASSGNTIYF.

This clonotype was seen ten or more times. J is TRBJ1-1 and V is TRBV27; D is uncertain. Trimming shortened V by 0 bases and J by 1 base, and 9 bases separated the two germline ends. The CDR3 covers 15 residues. CDR1 is MNHEY and CDR2 is SMNVEV in the germline V gene (reference sequence). CDR3 in amino acids: CASSLSTVRNTEAFF. CDR3 DNA sequence: TGTGCCAGCAGTTTATCCACAGTGCGGAACACTGAAGCTTTCTTT.

The chain employs TRBV3-1 and TRBJ2-1; TRBD1 might be the D (5 bases). CDR3 size: 13 residues. Trimming removed 0 bases at V and 12 bases at J, with 12 bases between. Per germline, CDR1 LGHDT and CDR2 YNNKEL (reference sequence). The CDR3 loop is CASSQDLRTMQFF. The CDR3 DNA is TGTGCCAGCAGCCAAGATCTCCGGACAATGCAGTTCTTC.

A remark on this clonotype: This clone may be a read error of a much larger clone one base away. CDR3 amino acids: CASSIDGLINEKLFF. In DNA form, the CDR3 reads TGTGCCAGCAGCATTGACGGACTCATCAATGAAAAACTGTTTTTT. This chain links TRBV11-2 with TRBJ1-4; D is ambiguous. CDR3 size: 15 residues. The V and J ends lost 5 bases and 5 bases respectively, with 15 bases between them. Germline values: CDR1 SGHAT, CDR2 FQNNGV.

The sample holds a few counts of this clonotype. The chain carries TRBV7-2 and TRBJ1-5, with a tentative D call TRBD1 (5 bases). The CDR3 has 15 residues. The ends were cut back, 0 bases at V and 5 bases at J, with 11 bases in the middle. Germline V gene data show CDR1 as SGHTA and CDR2 as FQGNSA. CDR3 nucleotide sequence: TGTGCCAGCAGCTTAGCGCCGACAGCCTATCAGCCCCAGCATTTT. The encoded protein is CASSLAPTAYQPQHF.

This clonotype showed up many times. The J gene is TRBJ1-2, the V gene TRBV7-8; D ambiguous. CDR1 and CDR2 (germline): SGHVS, FQNEAQ. CDR3 size: 13 residues. V was cut by 4 bases and J by 5 bases, with 11 bases left in between. The CDR3 DNA sequence: TGTGCCAGCAGCTGGGCAGGAGATTATGGCTACACCTTC. This translates into CASSWAGDYGYTF.

CDR3 bases: TGCGCCAGCAGCCCGTTTGGGGGGCCCCTTCCGAACACCGGGGAGCTGTTTTTT. It is translated as CASSPFGGPLPNTGELFF. The chain has TRBV5-1 and TRBJ2-2; D is possibly TRBD1 or TRBD2 (6 bases each). Germline V CDR1 and CDR2: SGHRS, YFSETQ. V dropped 4 bases and J dropped 0 bases, with 19 bases sitting between them. The CDR3 extends over 18 amino acids.